Given below is one T cell receptor beta chain in context. This may be a read error: a much more frequent sequence differs by one nucleotide. This sample was taken from a study of shared clonotypes between healthy human individuals. The CDR3 covers 15 residues. CDR1 SGHRS and CDR2 YFSETQ come from the germline V gene. Sequencing was performed with immunoSEQ multiplex PCR; in TCRdb, only in-frame clones are kept and a portion is missing. The table records roughly 1 million clones, more than 65% of them present only once. The sequence came from a man younger than 35 in good health. The sequencing sample was made of memory CD4+ T cells sorted from blood. Indicated subset: CD45RA-negative fraction. V is TRBV5-1 and J is TRBJ2-5; D possibly corresponds to TRBD2 (6 bases). The CDR3 protein is CASSPRWRGQEAQYF. The CDR3 coding sequence is TGCGCCAGCAGCCCACGATGGCGGGGCCAAGAGGCCCAGTACTTC.